The 18 T cell receptor beta chains presented below share a single source sample, sequenced in a study of CD8 T cells in ankylosing spondylitis. TCRdb called the 5' RACE reads again in MiXCR, with one record for every CDR3 protein. The table includes 380,000 or so distinct CDR3 sequences, 20% detected once. The sample comprised blood, either unsorted or a sorted T cell fraction (not recorded which). These receptors were obtained from a male donor with ankylosing spondylitis or in good health (not recorded which).

The J gene is TRBJ2-7, the V gene TRBV7-9; 8 bases agree with TRBD2. The trim removed 4 bases at V and 7 bases at J, leaving 6 bases unmatched. Germline values: CDR1 SEHNR, CDR2 FQNEAQ (reference sequence). This CDR3 contains 13 residues. CDR3 residues: CASSSGGVGEQYF. DNA for the CDR3: TGTGCCAGCAGCTCGGGGGGGGTTGGGGAGCAGTACTTC.

This chain uses TRBV30 with TRBJ2-1, with D maybe TRBD2 (5 bases). Between the trimmed V and J ends, which lost 5 bases and 10 bases, there was a span of 18 bases. The CDR3 is 13 residues long. Germline-derived CDR1 and CDR2 are GTSNPN and SVGIG (reference sequence). CDR3 region: CAWRPLAAGEQFF. The CDR3 region has the DNA TGTGCCTGGCGTCCCCTAGCTGCAGGAGAGCAGTTCTTC. Supplemented by reference TRBV30 and TRBJ2-1, the full variable domain reads SQTIHQWPATLVQPVGSPLSLECTVEGTSNPNLYWYRQAAGRGLQLLFYSVGIGQISSEVPQNLSASRPQDRQFILSSKKLLLSDSGFYLCAWRPLAAGEQFFGPGTRLTVL.

This sequence joins TRBV9 and TRBJ2-1, with D perhaps TRBD1 (8 bases). V was cut by 4 bases and J by 8 bases, with 19 bases left in between. Germline values: CDR1 SGDLS, CDR2 YYNGEE. CDR3 length: 15 amino acids. The CDR3 sequence is CASSQTTGGGDEQFF. The CDR3 DNA reads as TGTGCCAGCAGCCAAACCACAGGGGGGGGCGATGAGCAGTTCTTC.

This clonotype was observed a handful of times. V usage is TRBV6-5 and J usage is TRBJ2-5, with D hard to call. V was trimmed by 2 bases and J by 1 base, leaving 8 bases between them. The CDR3 totals 14 residues. Germline values: CDR1 MNHEY, CDR2 SVGAGI. The CDR3: CASSYRLTQETQYF. CDR3 nucleotides: TGTGCCAGCAGTTACAGGCTTACCCAAGAGACCCAGTACTTC.

The chain recombines TRBV30 with TRBJ2-5; tentative D call: TRBD2 (6 bases). V was shortened by 2 bases and J by 3 bases, with 7 bases between the two germline ends. The CDR3 spans 12 residues. Germline loops: CDR1 GTSNPN, CDR2 SVGIG (reference sequence). This CDR3 is CAWSWEEETQYF. CDR3 DNA: TGTGCCTGGAGTTGGGAGGAAGAGACCCAGTACTTC.

The chain has TRBV20-1 and TRBJ2-7; 10 positions match TRBD1. V lost 7 bases to trimming and J lost 7 bases; unmatched junction nucleotides: 10. Germline assignment: CDR1 DFQATT and CDR2 SNEGSKA (reference sequence). This CDR3 spans 13 amino acids. The CDR3 DNA is TGCAGTGTCCCGGGACAGGGGCTTGAAGAGCAGTACTTC. Translating it yields CSVPGQGLEEQYF.

This clonotype has just a few counts. The J gene is TRBJ1-1, the V gene TRBV5-5; no clear D. The V and J ends lost 4 bases and 4 bases respectively, with 17 bases between them. Germline assignment: CDR1 SGHKS and CDR2 YYEKEE (reference sequence). The CDR3 length is 15 residues. The CDR3 nucleotides are TGTGCCAGCAGCCCCCTTCTGCGGACCGTCACTGAAGCTTTCTTT. It encodes CASSPLLRTVTEAFF.

The rearrangement joins TRBV12-3 or TRBV12-4 to TRBJ1-3; D is unresolved. V was cut by 1 base and J by 4 bases, with 11 bases left in between. The CDR3 is 15 residues long. The chain's CDR3 is CASSLDWVAGNTIYF. DNA for the CDR3: TGTGCCAGCAGTTTAGACTGGGTTGCCGGAAACACCATATATTTT.

This clonotype turned up a few times. The CDR3 loop is CASSEGTGAPGNEQFF. The CDR3 coding sequence is TGTGCCAGCAGCGAGGGGACAGGGGCCCCCGGGAATGAGCAGTTCTTC. The gene calls are TRBV9 and TRBJ2-1; 10 nucleotides match TRBD1. Unmatched junction bases numbered 10, after V lost 3 bases and J lost 7 bases. The germline CDR1 and CDR2 sequences are SGDLS and YYNGEE. The CDR3 totals 16 residues.

The sample holds a few counts of this clonotype. The rearrangement joins TRBV29-1 to TRBJ1-3; D unclear. The CDR3 loop spans 14 amino acids. Per germline, CDR1 SQVTM and CDR2 ANQGSEA. V was shortened by 4 bases and J by 3 bases, with 13 bases between the two germline ends. The CDR3 region is CSVALPGVGNTIYF. DNA of the CDR3: TGCAGCGTTGCCCTCCCCGGGGTTGGAAACACCATATATTTT.

This sequence joins TRBV12-3 or TRBV12-4 and TRBJ2-3; possible D gene TRBD2, 7 bases. Trimming removed 6 bases at V and 3 bases at J, with 22 bases between. The length of the CDR3 is 17 residues. The CDR3 DNA reads as TGTGCCAGCAGCAACTCCCCGGTTGGGGGGGCAACAGATACGCAGTATTTT. This codes for CASSNSPVGGATDTQYF.

This clonotype was detected a few times. The chain couples TRBV28 to TRBJ2-7; possible D gene TRBD1, 5 bases. The CDR3 consists of 13 residues. Deletions cut 3 bases from V and 6 bases from J, with 12 bases between. The germline CDR1 and CDR2 sequences are MDHEN and SYDVKM. Here the CDR3 DNA reads TGTGCCAGCAGTTTCGCCCAGGGCGGCGAGCAGTACTTC. This encodes CASSFAQGGEQYF.

The rearrangement joins TRBV4-1 to TRBJ2-3; 10 positions agree with TRBD2. J gave up 2 bases and V 4 bases, and 6 bases lay outside the gene matches. The CDR3 sequence is 16 residues long. CDR1 is MGHRA, CDR2 YSYEKL, per germline. CDR3 loop: CASSRRTSGYTDTQYF. CDR3 nucleotides: TGCGCCAGCAGCCGCAGGACTAGCGGATACACAGATACGCAGTATTTT.

CDR3 DNA: TGCAGTGCTAGAGATAGAGAGGAGGGAACCTACAATGAGCAGTTCTTC. Translated, it gives CSARDREEGTYNEQFF. This rearrangement joins TRBV20-1 to TRBJ2-1; D is perhaps TRBD2 (6 bases). Deletions cut 0 bases from V and 2 bases from J, with 14 bases between. This CDR3 region has 16 residues. Germline assignment: CDR1 DFQATT and CDR2 SNEGSKA (reference sequence).

This rearrangement joins TRBV7-2 to TRBJ2-1; 8 bases are a match to TRBD2. The ends lost 5 bases at V and 4 bases at J; junction bases unmatched: 4. CDR3 length: 14 amino acids. In germline, CDR1 is SGHTA, CDR2 FQGNSA. CDR3 protein: CASSPGLGYNEQFF. For the CDR3, the DNA is TGTGCCAGCAGCCCGGGACTAGGTTACAATGAGCAGTTCTTC.

This clonotype has more than one count but fewer than ten. J is TRBJ2-2 and V is TRBV14; D not certain. CDR3 size: 13 residues. CDR1 SGHDN and CDR2 FVKESK come from the germline V gene. V lost 4 bases, J lost 3 bases, and 6 bases lay in between. The CDR3 loop is CASSPLYTGELFF. CDR3 sequence (DNA): TGTGCCAGCAGCCCCCTCTACACCGGGGAGCTGTTTTTT.

This clonotype occurred a few times. Here the CDR3 reads CASSQTSGSAETQYF. CDR3 DNA: TGCGCCAGCAGCCAAACATCAGGGTCGGCAGAGACCCAGTACTTC. The chain is built from TRBV4-1 and TRBJ2-5; D might be TRBD1 (5 bases). The CDR3 runs to 15 residues. Between the trimmed V and J ends, which lost 2 bases and 4 bases, there was a span of 14 bases. CDR1 and CDR2 from the germline V gene are MGHRA and YSYEKL.

There are a few counts of this clonotype. The chain has TRBV20-1 and TRBJ2-7, with 11 nucleotides matching TRBD2. The germline V gene has CDR1 DFQATT and CDR2 SNEGSKA (reference sequence). Trimming removed 2 bases from V and 7 bases from J; junction bases left unmatched: 10. The CDR3 covers 15 residues. CDR3 amino acids: CSARLAGGLFGEQYF. CDR3 bases: TGCAGTGCTAGACTAGCGGGGGGACTCTTTGGTGAGCAGTACTTC.